A selection of T cell receptor beta chains follows, all from one sample in a study of T cell responses to AZD1222 COVID-19 vaccine. Profiled with immunoSEQ multiplex PCR; TCRdb holds only in-frame clones, not every one. The data contain 100,000 or so clones, around 80% of them seen just once; the ten biggest clones take up around 5.1%. Material: peripheral blood, obtained on day 0 of AZD1222 vaccination. The receptors stem from an adult in good health. CDR3s include the opening cysteine and the closing phenylalanine or tryptophan. Clone size appears in some rows only: once, few, many, or a class for an expanded clone.

V gene	clone size	J gene	CDR3 protein
TRBV6-2/TRBV6-3	-	TRBJ2-1	CASSAGTYPRKRNEQFF
TRBV6-5	-	TRBJ1-2	CASSYSGTGVVGGYTF
TRBV29-1	-	TRBJ2-1	CSVYQVGDTNEQFF
TRBV10-3	-	TRBJ2-2	CAIGGPMNTGELFF
TRBV7-9	-	TRBJ2-5	CASSLDSVDPQYF
TRBV2	-	TRBJ1-2	CASGTGERYGYTF
TRBV20-1	-	TRBJ1-1	CSAAAYTEAFF
TRBV5-4	-	TRBJ2-7	CASSPRDSHEQYF
TRBV11-1	few	TRBJ1-2	CASSLRAGWAYGYTF
TRBV19	-	TRBJ1-5	CASSIKTPFGRQPQHF
TRBV15	-	TRBJ2-5	CATSRGDGGSETQYF
TRBV7-2	-	TRBJ1-3	CASSFLSGNGNTIYF
TRBV18	few	TRBJ1-2	CASSPPGGEANYGYTF
TRBV5-6	-	TRBJ2-5	CASSSRGQDSQETQYF
TRBV11-2	-	TRBJ2-7	CASSSTGRRRGTPYEQYF
TRBV7-2	-	TRBJ2-6	CASSSRTGSGANVLTF
TRBV7-2	-	TRBJ2-3	CASSTDLASDTQYF
TRBV4-3	-	TRBJ2-7	CASSQGGQGPYEQYF